Presented here are 5 T cell receptor beta chains from one specimen sequenced in a study of T cell changes during pregnancy in multiple sclerosis. The method was immunoSEQ multiplex PCR; TCRdb's version includes in-frame clones alone and lacks a portion of them. The sample yields 50,000 to 60,000 clones, approximately 90% seen once. The input for sequencing was peripheral blood, taken after pregnancy. These TCRs come from a female donor in good health, enrolled as a control in a pregnancy study.

The chain carries TRBV18 and TRBJ2-3, with 12 bases that match TRBD2. This CDR3 has 15 residues. With V trimmed by 5 bases and J by 3 bases, 3 bases remained unmatched. Germline lookup yields CDR1 KGHSH and CDR2 LQKENI. CDR3 protein: CASSSTSGGTDTQYF. Here the CDR3 DNA reads TGTGCCAGCTCATCGACTAGCGGGGGTACAGATACGCAGTATTTT.

This rearrangement joins TRBV28 to TRBJ1-5; 9 nucleotides line up with TRBD1. Losses at the gene ends were 5 bases for V and 0 bases for J; bases not matched to a gene: 11. The CDR3 totals 18 residues. Germline V gives CDR1 MDHEN, CDR2 SYDVKM. CDR3 amino acids: CASSPGTGKTYSNQPQHF. Here the CDR3 DNA reads TGTGCCAGCAGTCCCGGGACAGGGAAGACCTATAGCAATCAGCCCCAGCATTTT.

V usage is TRBV5-1 and J usage is TRBJ2-2; 14 bases map to TRBD2. After removal of 3 bases from V and 0 bases from J, the junction contained 10 bases not matched to a gene. Germline V CDR1 and CDR2: SGHRS, YFSETQ. This CDR3 spans 20 amino acids. CDR3 loop: CASSSTLRLAGGTNTGELFF. In DNA, the CDR3 is TGCGCCAGCAGCTCGACCCTCCGACTAGCGGGGGGGACGAACACCGGGGAGCTGTTTTTT.

The gene calls are TRBV6-5 and TRBJ1-1, with D perhaps TRBD1 (6 bases). This CDR3 contains 13 residues. The V gene's germline CDR1 is MNHEY and CDR2 SVGAGI. Trimming shortened V by 6 bases and J by 3 bases, and 11 bases separated the two germline ends. The CDR3: CASRFTGYTEAFF. The CDR3 nucleotides read TGTGCCAGCAGGTTTACAGGGTACACTGAAGCTTTCTTT.

CDR3 sequence reads: CASTAPPGRGIGDTQYF. Here the CDR3 DNA reads TGTGCCAGCACCGCCCCTCCGGGCAGGGGAATTGGAGATACGCAGTATTTT. V gene TRBV27 combines with J gene TRBJ2-3, with D possibly matching TRBD1 (6 bases). V was clipped by 7 bases and J by 5 bases, with 25 bases between them. CDR3 length: 17 amino acids. Germline CDR1 is MNHEY and CDR2 is SMNVEV (reference sequence).